This TCR beta chain stems from a study of identical twins. This CDR3 has 15 residues. Trimming cost V 6 bases and J 3 bases; bases outside gene matches: 8. Germline CDR1 is MDHEN and CDR2 is SYDVKM. This clonotype was observed a few times. Via MiXCR, TCRdb re-called the 5' RACE reads, giving one row per CDR3 protein. The table includes over 600,000 distinct CDR3 sequences, 21% detected once. This sample was shared with a second study, whose subject was T cells expressing NK-cell markers. Per that paper: Whether the expanded NKG2C+ T cell clones recognized HCMV remained unclear.

This chain connects TRBV28 to TRBJ1-5; 7 bases agree with TRBD1. The sequenced material came from PBMCs. The TCR was taken from a woman between 18 and 29 years old in good health. In DNA form, the CDR3 reads TGTGCCAGCAGCTACCCGACAGGGATCAATCAGCCCCAGCATTTT. It is translated as CASSYPTGINQPQHF.